This T cell receptor (beta chain) was documented in a study of blood T cell repertoires in COVID-19. Trimming removed 5 bases from V and 3 bases from J; junction bases left unmatched: 7. The CDR3 is 15 residues long. The germline V gene encodes CDR1 SGHTA and CDR2 FQGNSA. Profiling relied on immunoSEQ multiplex PCR, and the TCRdb table lists in-frame clones only, not all of them. The sample has 200,000 to 250,000 clones, around 84% seen once. The sequence derives from a woman over 75 with COVID-19, enrolled during active disease. The chain couples TRBV7-2 to TRBJ2-7, with TRBD2 matching over 10 bases. The source material was peripheral blood. The CDR3: CASSPASGGVYEQYF. For the CDR3, the DNA is TGTGCCAGCAGCCCCGCTAGCGGGGGAGTCTACGAGCAGTACTTC.